In this sample, the clone carrying this T cell receptor (beta chain) turned up many times. Its antigen is unknown. This sample is part of a study of molecular identifiers for immune sequencing clone quantification. Study context: The replicates split RNA from around 18,000 or 91,000 naive CD8 cells five ways and sequenced four. Broader study findings: Effector cells had over 99% of their molecules in clones above 20 RNA copies, while naive cells had under 1%.

Sorted inputs of roughly 18,000 to 1,100,000 cells, with 10%, 30% or 50% RNA, yielded naive CD8 libraries. Sorted naive CD8 T cells were those defined as CD8+CD4-CCR7+CD45RA+. From germline, CDR1 is ENHRY and CDR2 SYGVKD. CDR3 length: 13 amino acids. Between the trimmed V and J ends, which lost 0 bases and 6 bases, there was a span of 8 bases. TCRdb re-analysed the PCR reads in MiXCR, keeping a single row per CDR3 protein. The table lists approximately 670,000 distinct CDR3 sequences, 20% of them singletons, with under 0.95% in the top ten. The chain recombines TRBV10-3 with TRBJ1-1, with TRBD1 as a possible D gene (5 bases). The origin of this receptor is a human donor in good health. Some libraries in this study had Jurkat cell RNA spiked in. Source material: naive CD8+ T cells from blood, with Jurkat cell RNA spiked in. The subset was: FACS-sorted CD8+CD4-CCR7+CD45RA+ naive T cells. The CDR3, as DNA: TGTGCCATCAGTGAGTCGGGAGGGGCTGAAGCTTTCTTT. This codes for CAISESGGAEAFF.